Detailed here is one T cell receptor beta chain. Its antigen is currently unknown. Other DNA sequences in this sample translate to the same CDR3. Germline CDR1 reads SGHRS; CDR2 reads YFSETQ. There are 14 residues in the CDR3. Trimming removed 4 bases from V and 1 base from J; junction bases left unmatched: 3. CD4+ cells were split into CD45RA+ naive and CD45RA-negative memory subsets. The data belong to a study of shared clonotypes between healthy human individuals. Across the study: Samples came from a couple of female and three male donors aged 18 to 49. Findings and caveats of the study: Depth was large, yet rarefaction showed that sorted-subset sequencing was incomplete. A reduction in generation probabilities was seen for non-shared clonotypes relative to those shared by all four donors.

Profiling relied on immunoSEQ multiplex PCR, and the TCRdb table lists in-frame clones only, not all of them. Of roughly 2.5 million clones in the sample, 85% to 95% are singletons; the top ten hold over 0.12%. This TCR was sampled from a man aged 18 to 30 in good health. V and J are TRBV5-1 and TRBJ2-5; 8 nucleotides align to TRBD2. Specimen: naive CD4+ T cells sorted from blood. The subset denotes: CD45RA+ positively selected. CDR3 sequence (DNA): TGCGCCAGCAGCCTTACTAGCGGCCAAGAGACCCAGTACTTC. This translates into CASSLTSGQETQYF.